The T cell receptor (beta chain) described here comes from a study of CD8 T cells in Susac syndrome. V was clipped by 0 bases and J by 0 bases, with 18 bases between them. Per the germline V gene, CDR1 is SQVTM and CDR2 is ANQGSEA. The CDR3 is 19 residues long. Negative isolation was used for CD8+ and CD4+ T cells, and FACS enrichment was applied to TEMRA cells. RNA amounts of roughly 0.5 to 1 ug underwent reverse transcription with random hexamers. Each CDR3 protein gets one entry after TCRdb re-called the immunoSEQ multiplex PCR reads with MiXCR. The sample carries some 260,000 distinct CDR3 sequences, roughly 81% recorded once.

The clonotype was recovered from a human donor with multiple sclerosis. The chain recombines TRBV29-1 with TRBJ2-6; the D gene could be TRBD1 or TRBD2 (7 bases each). The sample consisted of CD8+ T cells from PBMCs. CDR3 coding DNA: TGCAGCGTTGAAGATCCAGGGGGACTATCCAACTCTGGGGCCAACGTCCTGACTTTC. Its protein product is CSVEDPGGLSNSGANVLTF.